The present T cell receptor beta chain was sequenced within a study of memory CD4+ T cells and cytomegalovirus serostatus. Single viable CD3+CD4+CD8-CD45RO+ cells were sorted as the memory CD4+ T cells. CDR1 is SGHNT and CDR2 is YENEEA in the germline V gene. J was trimmed by 8 bases and V by 2 bases; bases with no gene match: 4. The CDR3 is 14 residues long. Authors' analysis steps: Out-of-frame sequences were removed, leaving a few million distinct TCRbeta sequences. The protocol was immunoSEQ multiplex PCR, while the TCRdb copy is restricted to in-frame clones and leaves out a portion. V, J and clone size derive from that table, while D and trimming were established from the DNA sequence. The repertoire has about 56,000 clones, 82% of them found once; the top ten carry less than 0.5%. This clone was seen only once.

The gene calls are TRBV11-3 and TRBJ2-1; 9 bases agree with TRBD1. The clonotype was recovered from an adult in good health and CMV-seronegative. Source material: memory CD4+ T cells from blood. The DNA for the CDR3 is TGTGCCAGCAGCTTAATGGGACAGGGAGATGAGCAGTTCTTC. Amino acids: CASSLMGQGDEQFF.